This T cell receptor beta chain emerged from a study of control samples from healthy donors and cancer patients (dated by TCRdb to the early 2020s). Library preparation was by the immunoSEQ multiplex PCR assay. Imported from immuneACCESS, the table was reduced by TCRdb to in-frame sequences with V and J called. These copies leave out some clones; in studies compared against another copy, an unresolved V gene accounts for under half, and the cause of the remainder is not known. The sample table contains about 58,000 clones; only one count was recorded for over 75% of them. The leading ten clones occupy about an eighth of the sample. In the case of this clone: Its binding antigen is unknown. Base qualities are not at hand, and no much larger clone is one base apart.

The germline V gene (reference sequence) gives CDR1 as DFQATT and CDR2 as SNEGSKA. Relative to germline, V is missing 5 bases and J is missing 5 bases, with 7 bases of the junction outside any gene match. Measured from the cysteine to the phenylalanine, the CDR3 is 13 residues long. The DNA shown is the 39-base CDR3, in frame from base 1. The source material was PBMCs. The V gene is TRBV20-1 and the J gene is TRBJ1-1, with TRBD1 matching 8 junction bases. The source of this sequence is a woman aged 60-75 years with lung cancer. The CDR3 sequence is CSARGQGWTEAFF. The sequenced DNA is TGCAGTGCTCGTGGACAGGGATGGACTGAAGCTTTCTTT.